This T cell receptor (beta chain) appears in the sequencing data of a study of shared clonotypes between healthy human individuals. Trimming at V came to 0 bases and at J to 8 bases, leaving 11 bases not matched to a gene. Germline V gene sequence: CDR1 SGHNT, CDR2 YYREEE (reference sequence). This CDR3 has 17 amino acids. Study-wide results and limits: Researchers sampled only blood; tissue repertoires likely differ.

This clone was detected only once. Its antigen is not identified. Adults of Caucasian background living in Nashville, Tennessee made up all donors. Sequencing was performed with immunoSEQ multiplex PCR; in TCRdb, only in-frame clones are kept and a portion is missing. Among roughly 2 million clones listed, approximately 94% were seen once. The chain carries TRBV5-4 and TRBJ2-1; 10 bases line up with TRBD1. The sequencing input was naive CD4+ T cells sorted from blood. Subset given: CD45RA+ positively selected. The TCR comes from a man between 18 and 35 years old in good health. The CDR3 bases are TGTGCCAGCAGCTTGGTTCCCCTCGGGACAGGGGACGATGAGCAGTTCTTC. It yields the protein CASSLVPLGTGDDEQFF.